The clone carrying this T cell receptor beta chain occurred many times. Antigen specificity is unknown. Each CDR3 protein is one row after TCRdb ran MiXCR on the 5' RACE reads. Here the sample spans just over 95,000 distinct CDR3 sequences, 3.5% being singletons. This entry belongs to a study of neurological immune-mediated disorders. Study-wide results and caveats: Patients with HTLV-1-associated myelopathy had the highest level of TCR clonal expansion, whereas patients with multiple sclerosis had the lowest level, falling beneath the level found in healthy controls.

The clonotype comes from a woman younger than 30 with multiple sclerosis. Sequencing was performed on PBMCs.

The CDR3 sequence is CASSLDTTDTQYF. The CDR3 nucleotides read TGTGCCAGCAGTCTGGACACAACGGATACGCAGTATTTT. This sequence joins TRBV6-4 and TRBJ2-3, with D tentatively TRBD1 (5 bases). CDR1 MRHNA and CDR2 SNTAGT come from the germline V gene. The CDR3 length is 13 residues. Trimming removed 5 bases at V and 6 bases at J, with 12 bases between.